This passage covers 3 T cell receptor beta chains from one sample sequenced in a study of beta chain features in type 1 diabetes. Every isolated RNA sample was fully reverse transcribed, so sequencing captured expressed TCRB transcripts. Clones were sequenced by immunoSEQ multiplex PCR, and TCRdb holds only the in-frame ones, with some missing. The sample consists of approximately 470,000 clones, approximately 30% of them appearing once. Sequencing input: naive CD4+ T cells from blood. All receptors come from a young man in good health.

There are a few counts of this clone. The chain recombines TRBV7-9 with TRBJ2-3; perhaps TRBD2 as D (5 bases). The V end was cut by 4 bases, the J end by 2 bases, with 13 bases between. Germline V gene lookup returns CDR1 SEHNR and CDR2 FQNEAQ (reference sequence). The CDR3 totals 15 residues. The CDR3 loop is CASSSSRGLTDTQYF. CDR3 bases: TGTGCCAGCAGCTCCTCCCGAGGACTCACAGATACGCAGTATTTT.

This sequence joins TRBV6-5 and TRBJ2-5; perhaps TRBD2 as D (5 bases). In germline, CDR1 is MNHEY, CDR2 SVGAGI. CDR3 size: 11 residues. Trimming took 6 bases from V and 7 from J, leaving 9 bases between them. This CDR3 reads CASRGRGTQYF. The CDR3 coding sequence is TGTGCCAGCAGGGGTCGGGGGACCCAGTACTTC.

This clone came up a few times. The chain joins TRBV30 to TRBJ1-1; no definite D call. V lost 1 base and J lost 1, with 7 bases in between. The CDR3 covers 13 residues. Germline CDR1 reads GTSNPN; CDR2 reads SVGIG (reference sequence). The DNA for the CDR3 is TGTGCCTGGAGTGCCTATGAGAACACTGAAGCTTTCTTT. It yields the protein CAWSAYENTEAFF.